Here is one TCR beta chain with its context. A read error may account for a junction end that differs from germline. This entry comes from a study of tumor and adjacent non-tumor tissue in lung cancer. Study-level information: Samples averaged roughly 4.2 million productive TCRbeta reads each.

RNA was extracted from bulk tissue without any cell sorting. This non-tumor lung sample came from over 3 cm beyond the tumor edge. Germline V gives CDR1 MNHNY, CDR2 SVGAGI (reference sequence). The CDR3 runs 15 residues. A modified ARM-PCR protocol with three rounds of nested PCR amplified TCRbeta. TCRdb recomputed calls from the multiplex PCR reads with MiXCR, one row per CDR3 protein. This table holds about 48,000 distinct CDR3 sequences, 64% found once. The chain is built from TRBV6-6 and TRBJ2-3; 11 positions agree with TRBD1. Sequenced sample: distant non-tumor lung tissue. The TCR comes from a woman in her 70s with non-small cell lung cancer. In DNA form, the CDR3 reads TGTGCCAGCAGTTCCGGGACAGGGGGTACGGATATGCAGTATTTT. It encodes CASSSGTGGTDMQYF.